Following are 30 T cell receptor beta chains from one sample sequenced in a study of Graves' ophthalmopathy and Graves' hyperthyroidism. The sequenced template was RNA, covering the TCR beta CDR3 region. Second-round multiplex PCR came after a first-round RT-PCR that employed HTBI primers. TCRdb reprocessed the multiplex PCR reads with MiXCR, giving one entry per CDR3 protein. The sample holds 650,000 to 800,000 distinct CDR3 sequences, about 41% seen once. Material for sequencing was peripheral blood. The source is an adult man with Graves' ophthalmopathy.

The rearrangement joins TRBV10-3 to TRBJ1-4; no clear D gene. V was clipped by 7 bases and J by 8 bases, with 14 bases between them. CDR3 length equals 13 residues. The germline V gene has CDR1 ENHRY and CDR2 SYGVKD. The CDR3 loop is CAINKGYNEKLFF. CDR3 DNA: TGTGCCATCAATAAAGGGTATAACGAAAAACTGTTTTTT.

This clonotype showed up many times. V usage is TRBV19 and J usage is TRBJ1-5; D call uncertain. CDR1 is LNHDA, CDR2 SQIVND, per germline (reference sequence). V was shortened by 6 bases and J by 3 bases, with 12 bases between the two germline ends. The CDR3 runs to 14 residues. The CDR3 DNA reads as TGTGCCAGTAGGGTCGACACTCCCAATCAGCCCCAGCATTTT. Its protein product is CASRVDTPNQPQHF.

The chain joins TRBV18 to TRBJ1-6; D not resolved. The CDR3 is 15 amino acids. Germline CDR1 KGHSH, CDR2 LQKENI. V was shortened by 1 base and J by 10 bases, with 14 bases between the two germline ends. CDR3 nucleotide sequence: TGTGCCAGCTCACCACTGAAGCTCCCGGAATCACCCCTCCACTTT. It encodes CASSPLKLPESPLHF.

The rearrangement joins TRBV29-1 to TRBJ2-7, with D possibly TRBD1 on 6 matching bases. This CDR3 is 12 amino acids long. The germline V and J ends were trimmed by 5 bases and 7 bases, with 15 bases remaining between them. Germline V gene lookup returns CDR1 SQVTM and CDR2 ANQGSEA. CDR3 amino acids: CSVRIRGNEQYF. In nucleotides, the CDR3 is TGCAGCGTTCGAATCAGGGGCAATGAGCAGTACTTC.

This clonotype showed up many times. This sequence joins TRBV29-1 and TRBJ2-5; D remains unclear. This CDR3 has 12 residues. The V gene's germline CDR1 is SQVTM and CDR2 ANQGSEA. V shed 4 bases and J shed 5 bases, with 11 bases lying between them. The CDR3 reads CSVVLTSETQYF. The CDR3 DNA is TGCAGCGTTGTTTTAACCTCGGAGACCCAGTACTTC.

This clonotype was counted at least ten times. CDR3 in amino acids: CASSLGLATSYEQYF. As DNA, the CDR3 is TGTGCCAGCAGCTTAGGCCTAGCGACAAGCTACGAGCAGTACTTC. This sequence joins TRBV7-2 and TRBJ2-7; TRBD2 might be the D (6 bases). The V gene's germline CDR1 is SGHTA and CDR2 FQGNSA. V lost 1 base and J lost 3, with 13 bases in between. This CDR3 is 15 amino acids long.

A single count supports this clonotype. A much more abundant neighbour one base away suggests this may be a read error. J is TRBJ1-6 and V is TRBV7-3; 9 bases match TRBD1. Looked up from germline, CDR1 is SGHTA and CDR2 is FQGTGA. CDR3 length: 15 amino acids. DNA for the CDR3: TGTGCCGGCAGTTACTCGGACAGGGGAGGTTCACCCCTCCACTTT. This encodes CAGSYSDRGGSPLHF. Full variable domain (remainder filled in from reference TRBV7-3 and TRBJ1-6): GAGVSQTPSNKVTEKGKYVELRCDPISGHTALYWYRQSLGQGPEFLIYFQGTGAADDSGLPNDRFFAVRPEGSVSTLKIQRTERGDSAVYLCAGSYSDRGGSPLHFGNGTRLTVT.

This chain joins TRBV10-2 and TRBJ1-2, with D possibly being TRBD1 (6 bases). The CDR3 covers 14 residues. The germline V and J ends were trimmed by 7 bases and 3 bases, with 15 bases remaining between them. The germline V gene has CDR1 WSHSY and CDR2 SAAADI. CDR3: CASTATGPYYGYTF. In DNA form, the CDR3 reads TGCGCCAGCACCGCGACAGGACCATACTATGGCTACACCTTC.

This clonotype has at least ten counts. The V gene is TRBV15, the J gene TRBJ1-6; D unresolved. CDR1 is LNHNV and CDR2 is YYDKDF in the germline V gene (reference sequence). V lost 1 base to trimming and J lost 7 bases, with 8 bases between them. This CDR3 spans 14 amino acids. The CDR3 region is CATSRGVGNSPLHF. For the CDR3, the DNA is TGTGCCACCAGCAGAGGGGTTGGGAATTCACCCCTCCACTTT. Based on the CDR3 plus reference TRBV15 and TRBJ1-6, the full variable domain is DAMVIQNPRYQVTQFGKPVTLSCSQTLNHNVMYWYQQKSSQAPKLLFHYYDKDFNNEADTPDNFQSRRPNTSFCFLDIRSPGLGDTAMYLCATSRGVGNSPLHFGNGTRLTVT.

This chain links TRBV10-3 with TRBJ2-5; 9 bases are a match to TRBD1. Germline values: CDR1 ENHRY, CDR2 SYGVKD. This CDR3 has 15 amino acids. Trimming took 4 bases from V and 1 from J; bases not matched to a gene: 4. The CDR3 loop reads CAISVGQGIQETQYF. The CDR3 DNA is TGTGCCATCAGTGTAGGACAGGGGATCCAAGAGACCCAGTACTTC.

With respect to this clonotype: A much larger clonotype is one base distant, so this may be a read error. The CDR3 DNA reads TGTGCCAGTAAGAGATACGGGACAGGGGATTCACCCCTCCACTTT. Its translation: CASKRYGTGDSPLHF. The chain couples TRBV19 to TRBJ1-6; 10 bases agree with TRBD1. Germline-derived CDR1 and CDR2 are LNHDA and SQIVND (reference sequence). The CDR3 consists of 15 residues. Germline trimming cut 7 bases from V and 8 bases from J; bases unmatched to any gene: 8.

The gene calls are TRBV7-9 and TRBJ1-3; D unclear. Germline V gene lookup returns CDR1 SEHNR and CDR2 FQNEAQ (reference sequence). V was pared by 6 bases and J by 10 bases, with 16 bases between. CDR3 length equals 13 residues. CDR3 bases: TGTGCCAGCAGTGGGGAGTACCAAGAGACCATATATTTT. It translates to CASSGEYQETIYF.

This clonotype came up many times. This chain links TRBV5-1 with TRBJ2-5, with no clear D. The CDR3 is made up of 14 amino acids. V was pared by 1 base and J by 7 bases, with 14 bases between. The germline CDR1 and CDR2 sequences are SGHRS and YFSETQ. This CDR3 is CASSLQTRTWTQYF. CDR3 in DNA: TGCGCCAGCAGCTTGCAAACCCGCACATGGACCCAGTACTTC.

The chain is built from TRBV4-2 and TRBJ2-5; D is unclear. The germline V gene has CDR1 LGHNA and CDR2 YNFKEQ. V dropped 0 bases and J dropped 1 base, with 15 bases sitting between them. This CDR3 has 17 residues. CDR3 in amino acids: CASSQDLARTGQETQYF. CDR3 in DNA: TGTGCCAGCAGCCAAGATCTGGCTAGGACGGGCCAAGAGACCCAGTACTTC.

This clonotype was observed at least ten times. The chain is built from TRBV12-3 or TRBV12-4 and TRBJ1-5; perhaps TRBD1 as D (5 bases). The CDR3 loop spans 16 amino acids. With 8 bases removed from V and 0 bases from J, the gap between germline ends came to 17 bases. The CDR3, as DNA: TGTGCCAGCGGGCGGGGGACTGACTTTAGCAATCAGCCCCAGCATTTT. Its protein is CASGRGTDFSNQPQHF.

The V call is TRBV11-2, the J call TRBJ2-7; TRBD1 might be the D (6 bases). Deletions cut 5 bases from V and 2 bases from J, with 13 bases between. This CDR3 region has 14 residues. CDR1 is SGHAT, CDR2 FQNNGV, per germline. The CDR3 DNA reads as TGTGCCAGCAGCACGGGACAACTAGCCTACGAGCAGTACTTC. This codes for CASSTGQLAYEQYF.

The chain uses TRBV15 and TRBJ2-7; no clear D gene. Deletions cut 6 bases from V and 4 bases from J, with 13 bases between. This CDR3 has 13 residues. The V gene's germline CDR1 is LNHNV and CDR2 YYDKDF (reference sequence). As DNA, the CDR3 is TGTGCCACCAGAAAGACCCTACCTTACGAGCAGTACTTC. Its translation is CATRKTLPYEQYF.

This clonotype was counted at least ten times. The chain uses TRBV9 and TRBJ1-5; a weak D match, TRBD1 (5 bases). V lost 0 bases and J 7 bases, leaving 14 bases between the germline ends. The CDR3 loop spans 15 amino acids. Germline values: CDR1 SGDLS, CDR2 YYNGEE. CDR3 sequence: CASSVGGGEGQPQHF. The CDR3 DNA reads TGTGCCAGCAGCGTAGGAGGAGGGGAAGGACAGCCCCAGCATTTT.

This clonotype was detected ten times or more. The chain couples TRBV5-1 to TRBJ2-2; TRBD1 might be the D (5 bases). Germline V gives CDR1 SGHRS, CDR2 YFSETQ. This CDR3 is 12 amino acids long. The V end lost 4 bases, the J end lost 4 bases, and 5 bases lay between the germline ends. The CDR3 is CASSQGTGELFF. CDR3 DNA sequence: TGCGCCAGCAGCCAGGGCACCGGGGAGCTGTTTTTT. The whole variable domain, remainder taken from reference TRBV5-1 and TRBJ2-2, is KAGVTQTPRYLIKTRGQQVTLSCSPISGHRSVSWYQQTPGQGLQFLFEYFSETQRNKGNFPGRFSGRQFSNSRSEMNVSTLELGDSALYLCASSQGTGELFFGEGSRLTVL.

Regarding this clonotype: One end of the junction is discordant with germline, which a read error may explain. The chain uses TRBV10-3 and TRBJ2-3; 8 positions match TRBD1. CDR3 length: 15 residues. Germline V gene lookup returns CDR1 ENHRY and CDR2 SYGVKD. The CDR3, as DNA: TGTGCCACCAGTGAGTACACAGGGGGAACAGATACGCAGTATTTT. It specifies CATSEYTGGTDTQYF.

Only a few counts were recorded for this clonotype. The J gene is TRBJ1-2, the V gene TRBV9; TRBD1 agrees at 7 bases. Unmatched junction bases numbered 6, after V lost 7 bases and J lost 6 bases. The CDR3 sequence is 12 residues long. Germline V gives CDR1 SGDLS, CDR2 YYNGEE. CDR3 residues: CASGGQGDGYTF. The CDR3 DNA sequence: TGTGCCAGCGGCGGTCAGGGGGATGGCTACACCTTC.

This clonotype came up many times. The chain recombines TRBV19 with TRBJ2-2; no reliable D call. Germline CDR1 and CDR2: LNHDA and SQIVND (reference sequence). There are 11 residues in the CDR3. V was clipped by 9 bases and J by 1 base, with 3 bases between them. Here the CDR3 reads CASRNTGELFF. The CDR3 coding sequence is TGTGCCAGCCGGAACACCGGGGAGCTGTTTTTT.

This clonotype was seen at least ten times. V gene TRBV7-6 combines with J gene TRBJ1-5; D might be TRBD1 (6 bases). The V gene's germline CDR1 is SGHVS and CDR2 FNYEAQ. V lost 1 base, J lost 3 bases, and 13 bases lay in between. The CDR3 has 16 residues. CDR3 region: CASSLEGGRFNQPQHF. The CDR3 DNA reads TGTGCCAGCAGCTTAGAAGGGGGGCGCTTCAATCAGCCCCAGCATTTT.

The rearrangement links TRBV7-9 to TRBJ2-1; D is unclear. CDR3 length: 13 amino acids. Trimming cost V 5 bases and J 5 bases, with 10 bases left between them. CDR1 is SEHNR, CDR2 FQNEAQ, per germline (reference sequence). In DNA form, the CDR3 reads TGTGCCAGCAGCCGTTCAGGTCACAATGAGCAGTTCTTC. Translation: CASSRSGHNEQFF.

This chain uses TRBV5-5 with TRBJ1-4; D is unclear. CDR1 and CDR2 from the germline V gene are SGHKS and YYEKEE (reference sequence). Between the trimmed V and J ends, which lost 3 bases and 7 bases, there was a span of 13 bases. The CDR3 has 14 residues. CDR3 protein: CASSYLPSGEKLFF. Written as DNA, the CDR3 is TGTGCCAGCAGCTACTTGCCGAGTGGTGAAAAACTGTTTTTT.

Details on this clonotype: A much larger clone lies a single base off, so this may be a read error. The rearrangement uses TRBV10-3 and TRBJ1-2; tentative D call: TRBD1 (6 bases). CDR1 is ENHRY, CDR2 SYGVKD, per germline. This CDR3 is 15 amino acids long. The V end lost 3 bases, the J end lost 6 bases, and 17 bases lay between the germline ends. The CDR3 nucleotides are TGTGCCATCAGTGACTCAAGAGGGGGACTGGATGGCTACACCTTC. This translates into CAISDSRGGLDGYTF.

This clonotype was recorded many times. An end of the junction does not agree with germline; a read error may underlie this. The CDR3 sequence: CASSHDGENSGANVLTF. CDR3 in DNA: TGCGCCAGCAGCCACGACGGGGAAAACTCTGGGGCCAACGTCCTGACTTTC. This chain links TRBV7-2 with TRBJ2-6; possibly TRBD2 for D (5 bases). CDR3 size: 17 residues. CDR1 is SGHTA, CDR2 FQGNSA, per germline.

This chain links TRBV5-8 with TRBJ2-7; D is unclear. Germline lookup yields CDR1 SGHTS and CDR2 YDEGEE. V was shortened by 3 bases and J by 4 bases, with 14 bases between the two germline ends. The CDR3 spans 14 residues. The CDR3: CASSSLYYEYEQYF. CDR3 DNA: TGTGCCAGCAGCTCACTCTACTACGAATACGAGCAGTACTTC.

The chain combines TRBV11-2 with TRBJ1-5; D perhaps matches TRBD1 (5 bases). V was pared by 1 base and J by 10 bases, with 14 bases between. This CDR3 comprises 14 residues. Germline V gene lookup returns CDR1 SGHAT and CDR2 FQNNGV. The CDR3 loop reads CASSLGDGAHPQHF. As DNA, the CDR3 is TGTGCCAGCAGCTTAGGGGATGGGGCACATCCCCAGCATTTT.

The table lists this clonotype with many counts. This chain links TRBV11-1 with TRBJ2-7; 9 bases line up with TRBD1. Looked up from germline, CDR1 is SGHAT and CDR2 is FQDESV (reference sequence). The CDR3 is 14 amino acids. V was clipped by 2 bases and J by 5 bases; unmatched bases: 4. In DNA, the CDR3 is TGTGCCAGCAGCTTACACAGGGGGCCTGACGAGCAGTACTTC. It codes for CASSLHRGPDEQYF.